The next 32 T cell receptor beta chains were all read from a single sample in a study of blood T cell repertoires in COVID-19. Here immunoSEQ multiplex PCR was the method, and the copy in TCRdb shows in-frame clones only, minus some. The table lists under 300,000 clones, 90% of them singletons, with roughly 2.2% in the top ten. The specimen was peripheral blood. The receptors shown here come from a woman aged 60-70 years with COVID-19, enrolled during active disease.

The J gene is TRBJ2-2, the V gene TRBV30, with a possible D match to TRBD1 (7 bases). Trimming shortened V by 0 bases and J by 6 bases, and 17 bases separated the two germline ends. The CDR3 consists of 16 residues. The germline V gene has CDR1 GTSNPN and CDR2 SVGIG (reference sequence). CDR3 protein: CAWSVQLQGGPGELFF. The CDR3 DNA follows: TGTGCCTGGAGTGTACAACTGCAGGGGGGTCCCGGGGAGCTGTTTTTT.

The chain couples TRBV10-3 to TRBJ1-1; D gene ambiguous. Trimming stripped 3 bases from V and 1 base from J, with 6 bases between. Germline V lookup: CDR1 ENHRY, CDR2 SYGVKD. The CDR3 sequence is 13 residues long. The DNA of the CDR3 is TGTGCCATCAGTGACGATAGGAACACTGAAGCTTTCTTT. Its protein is CAISDDRNTEAFF.

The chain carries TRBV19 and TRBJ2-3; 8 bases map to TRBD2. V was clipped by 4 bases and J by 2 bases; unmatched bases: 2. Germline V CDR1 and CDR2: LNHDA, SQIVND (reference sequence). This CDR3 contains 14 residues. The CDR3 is CASSSGGSTDTQYF. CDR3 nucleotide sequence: TGTGCCAGTAGTAGCGGGGGGTCCACAGATACGCAGTATTTT. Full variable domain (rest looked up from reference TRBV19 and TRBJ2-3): DGGITQSPKYLFRKEGQNVTLSCEQNLNHDAMYWYRQDPGQGLRLIYYSQIVNDFQKGDIAEGYSVSREKKESFPLTVTSAQKNPTAFYLCASSSGGSTDTQYFGPGTRLTVL.

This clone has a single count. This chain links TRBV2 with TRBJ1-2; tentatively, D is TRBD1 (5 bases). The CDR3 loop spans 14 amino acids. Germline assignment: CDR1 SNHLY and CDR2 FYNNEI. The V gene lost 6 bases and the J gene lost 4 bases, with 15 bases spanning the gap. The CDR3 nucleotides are TGTGCCAGCAGATCGGACGGGGGGTCCTATGGCTACACCTTC. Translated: CASRSDGGSYGYTF.

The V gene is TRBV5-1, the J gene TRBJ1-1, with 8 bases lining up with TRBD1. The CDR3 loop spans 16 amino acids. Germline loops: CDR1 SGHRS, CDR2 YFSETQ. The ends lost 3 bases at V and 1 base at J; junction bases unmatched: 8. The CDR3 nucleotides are TGCGCCAGCAGCTCCGACCAGACAGGGGCGAACACTGAAGCTTTCTTT. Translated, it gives CASSSDQTGANTEAFF.

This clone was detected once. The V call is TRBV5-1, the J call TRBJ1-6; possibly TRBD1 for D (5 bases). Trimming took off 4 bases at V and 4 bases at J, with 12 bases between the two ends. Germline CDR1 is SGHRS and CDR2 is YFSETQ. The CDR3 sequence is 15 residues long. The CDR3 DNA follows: TGCGCCAGCAGCGGGGGGGATGCATATAATTCACCCCTCCACTTT. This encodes CASSGGDAYNSPLHF.

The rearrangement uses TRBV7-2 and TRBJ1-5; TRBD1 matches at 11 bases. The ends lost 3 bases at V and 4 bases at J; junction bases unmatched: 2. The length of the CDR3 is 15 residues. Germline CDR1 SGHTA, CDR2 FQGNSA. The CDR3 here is CASSFRDRGNQPQHF. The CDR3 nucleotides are TGTGCCAGCAGCTTCCGGGACAGGGGGAATCAGCCCCAGCATTTT. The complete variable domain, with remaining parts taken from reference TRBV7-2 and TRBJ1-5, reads GAGVSQSPSNKVTEKGKDVELRCDPISGHTALYWYRQSLGQGLEFLIYFQGNSAPDKSGLPSDRFSAERTGGSVSTLTIQRTQQEDSAVYLCASSFRDRGNQPQHFGDGTRLSIL.

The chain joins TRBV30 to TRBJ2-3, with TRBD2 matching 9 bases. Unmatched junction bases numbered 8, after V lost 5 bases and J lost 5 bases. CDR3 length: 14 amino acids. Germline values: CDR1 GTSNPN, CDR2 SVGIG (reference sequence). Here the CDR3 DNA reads TGTGCCTGGGCCATAGCGGGGGCGGGAGATACGCAGTATTTT. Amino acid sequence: CAWAIAGAGDTQYF.

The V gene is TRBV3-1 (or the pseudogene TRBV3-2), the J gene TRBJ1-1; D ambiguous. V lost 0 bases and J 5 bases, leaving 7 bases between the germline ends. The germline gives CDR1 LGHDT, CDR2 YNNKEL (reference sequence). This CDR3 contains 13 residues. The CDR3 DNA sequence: TGTGCCAGCAGCCAAGACAGATGGACTGAAGCTTTCTTT. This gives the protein CASSQDRWTEAFF.

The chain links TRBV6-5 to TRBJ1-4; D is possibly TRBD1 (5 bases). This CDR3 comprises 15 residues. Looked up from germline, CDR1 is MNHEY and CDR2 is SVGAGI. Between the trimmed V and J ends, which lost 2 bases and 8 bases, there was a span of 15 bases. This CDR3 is CASSYGGTDGEKLFF. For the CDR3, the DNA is TGTGCCAGCAGTTACGGAGGGACGGATGGCGAAAAACTGTTTTTT.

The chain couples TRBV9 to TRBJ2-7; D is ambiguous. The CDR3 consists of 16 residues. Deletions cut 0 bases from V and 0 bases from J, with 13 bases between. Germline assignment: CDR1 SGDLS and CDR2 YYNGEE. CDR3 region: CASSVGAVMTSYEQYF. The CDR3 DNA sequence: TGTGCCAGCAGCGTAGGGGCAGTTATGACCTCCTACGAGCAGTACTTC.

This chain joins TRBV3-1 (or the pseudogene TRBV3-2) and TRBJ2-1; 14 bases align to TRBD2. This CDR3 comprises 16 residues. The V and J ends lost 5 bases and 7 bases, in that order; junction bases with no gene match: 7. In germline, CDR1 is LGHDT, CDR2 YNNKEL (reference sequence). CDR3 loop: CASSLGTSGGLNEQFF. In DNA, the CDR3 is TGTGCCAGCAGCTTAGGGACTAGCGGGGGATTGAATGAGCAGTTCTTC.

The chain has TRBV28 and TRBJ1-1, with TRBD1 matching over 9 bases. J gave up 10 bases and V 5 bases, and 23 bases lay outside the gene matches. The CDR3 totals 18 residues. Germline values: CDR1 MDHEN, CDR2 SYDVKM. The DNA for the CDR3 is TGTGCCAGCAGTGCCCGGGGACAGGGTTTTGGTATTTGGACAGGAGCTTTCTTT. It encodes CASSARGQGFGIWTGAFF.

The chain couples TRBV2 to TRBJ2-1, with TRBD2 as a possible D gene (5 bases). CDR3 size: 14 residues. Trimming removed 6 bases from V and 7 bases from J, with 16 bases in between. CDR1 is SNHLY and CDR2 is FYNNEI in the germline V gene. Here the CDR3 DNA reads TGTGCCAGCAGCGGCTCGGGGATAGGGAATGAGCAGTTCTTC. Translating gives CASSGSGIGNEQFF.

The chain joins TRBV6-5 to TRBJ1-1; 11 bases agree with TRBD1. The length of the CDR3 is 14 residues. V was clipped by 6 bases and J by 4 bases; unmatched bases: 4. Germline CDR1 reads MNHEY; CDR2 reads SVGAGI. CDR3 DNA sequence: TGTGCCAGCAGGCCCGGGACAGGGGGCACTGAAGCTTTCTTT. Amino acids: CASRPGTGGTEAFF.

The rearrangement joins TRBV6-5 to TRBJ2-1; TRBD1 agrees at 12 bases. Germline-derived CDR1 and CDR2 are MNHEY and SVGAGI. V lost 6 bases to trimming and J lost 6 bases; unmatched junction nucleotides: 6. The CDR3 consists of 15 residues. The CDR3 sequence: CASRPGTGGFNEQFF. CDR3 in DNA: TGTGCCAGCAGGCCCGGGACAGGGGGCTTCAATGAGCAGTTCTTC.

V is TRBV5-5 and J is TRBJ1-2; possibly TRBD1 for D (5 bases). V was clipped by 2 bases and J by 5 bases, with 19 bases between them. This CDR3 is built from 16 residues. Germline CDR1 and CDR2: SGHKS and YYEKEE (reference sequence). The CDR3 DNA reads TGTGCCAGCAGCTTTCCCAGGGAAGGTGGATATTATGGCTACACCTTC. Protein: CASSFPREGGYYGYTF.

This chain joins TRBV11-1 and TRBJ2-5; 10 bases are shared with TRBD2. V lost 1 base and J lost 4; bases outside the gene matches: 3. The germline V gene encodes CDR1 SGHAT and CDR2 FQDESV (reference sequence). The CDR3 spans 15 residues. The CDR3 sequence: CASSLGAGGPETQYF. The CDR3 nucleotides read TGTGCCAGCAGCTTAGGAGCGGGGGGGCCAGAGACCCAGTACTTC.

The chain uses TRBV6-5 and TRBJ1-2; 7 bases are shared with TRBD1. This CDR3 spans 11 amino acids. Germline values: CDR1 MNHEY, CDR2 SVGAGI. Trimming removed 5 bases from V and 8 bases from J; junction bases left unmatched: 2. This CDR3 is CASSTGEGYTF. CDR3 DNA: TGTGCCAGCAGTACAGGGGAAGGCTACACCTTC.

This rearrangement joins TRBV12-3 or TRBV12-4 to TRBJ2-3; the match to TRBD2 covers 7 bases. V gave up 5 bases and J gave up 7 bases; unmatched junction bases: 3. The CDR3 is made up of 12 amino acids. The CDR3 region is CASSPGGYTQYF. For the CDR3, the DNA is TGTGCCAGCAGTCCCGGGGGGTATACGCAGTATTTT.

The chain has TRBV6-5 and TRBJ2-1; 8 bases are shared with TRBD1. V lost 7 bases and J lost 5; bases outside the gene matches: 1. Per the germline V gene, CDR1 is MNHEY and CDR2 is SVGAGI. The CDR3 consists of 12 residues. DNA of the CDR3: TGTGCCAGCAACAGGGGGGACAATGAGCAGTTCTTC. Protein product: CASNRGDNEQFF.

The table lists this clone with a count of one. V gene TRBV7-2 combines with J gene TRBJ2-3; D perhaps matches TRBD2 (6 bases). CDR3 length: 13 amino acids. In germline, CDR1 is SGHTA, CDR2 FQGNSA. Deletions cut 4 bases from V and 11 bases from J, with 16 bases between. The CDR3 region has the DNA TGTGCCAGCAGCTGGGGCGGGGAATCAGTGCAGTATTTT. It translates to CASSWGGESVQYF.

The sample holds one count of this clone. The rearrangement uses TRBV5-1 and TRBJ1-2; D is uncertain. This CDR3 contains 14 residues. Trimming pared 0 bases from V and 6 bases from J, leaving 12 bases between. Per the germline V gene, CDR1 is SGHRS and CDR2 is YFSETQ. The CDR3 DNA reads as TGCGCCAGCAGCTTGGGCCAGGCGAACGATGGCTACACCTTC. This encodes CASSLGQANDGYTF.

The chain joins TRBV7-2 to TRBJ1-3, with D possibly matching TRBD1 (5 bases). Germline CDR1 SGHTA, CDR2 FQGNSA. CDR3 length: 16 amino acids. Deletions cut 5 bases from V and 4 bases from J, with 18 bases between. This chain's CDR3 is CASSPTTWGVGNTIYF. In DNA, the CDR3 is TGTGCCAGCAGCCCTACTACGTGGGGCGTCGGAAACACCATATATTTT.

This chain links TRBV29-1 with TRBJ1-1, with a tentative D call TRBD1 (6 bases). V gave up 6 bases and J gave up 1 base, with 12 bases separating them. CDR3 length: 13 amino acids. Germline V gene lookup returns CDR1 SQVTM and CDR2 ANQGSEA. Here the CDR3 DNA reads TGCAGCGTAGGGGACACCTGGAACACTGAAGCTTTCTTT. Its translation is CSVGDTWNTEAFF.

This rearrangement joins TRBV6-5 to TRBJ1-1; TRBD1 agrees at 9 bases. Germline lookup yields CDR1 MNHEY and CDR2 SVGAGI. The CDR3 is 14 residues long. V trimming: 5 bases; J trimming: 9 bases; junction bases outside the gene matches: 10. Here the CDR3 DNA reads TGTGCCAGCAGTCCTCCGGGACAGGGACCCAAAGCTTTCTTT. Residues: CASSPPGQGPKAFF.

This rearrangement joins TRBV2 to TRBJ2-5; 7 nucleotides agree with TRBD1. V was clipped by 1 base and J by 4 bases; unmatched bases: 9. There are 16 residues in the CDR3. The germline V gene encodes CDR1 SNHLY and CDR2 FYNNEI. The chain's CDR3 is CASSEVGRGRGETQYF. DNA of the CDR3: TGTGCCAGCAGTGAAGTCGGCAGGGGGAGAGGAGAGACCCAGTACTTC.

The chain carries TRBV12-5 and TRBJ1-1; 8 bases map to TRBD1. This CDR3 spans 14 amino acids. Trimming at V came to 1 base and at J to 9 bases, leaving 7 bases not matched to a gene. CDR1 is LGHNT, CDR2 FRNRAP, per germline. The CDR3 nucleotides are TGTGCTAGTGGTTTGGCCCAACCAGGGGGCAAAGCTTTCTTT. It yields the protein CASGLAQPGGKAFF.

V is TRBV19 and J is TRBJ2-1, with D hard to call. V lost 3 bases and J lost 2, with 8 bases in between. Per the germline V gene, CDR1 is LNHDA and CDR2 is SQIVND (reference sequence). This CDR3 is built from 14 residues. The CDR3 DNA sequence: TGTGCCAGTAGTATGGATACAGCCTACAATGAGCAGTTCTTC. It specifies CASSMDTAYNEQFF.

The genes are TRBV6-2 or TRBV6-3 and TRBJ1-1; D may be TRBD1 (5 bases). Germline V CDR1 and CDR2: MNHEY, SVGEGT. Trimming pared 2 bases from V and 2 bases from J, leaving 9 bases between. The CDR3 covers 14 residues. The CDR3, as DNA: TGTGCCAGCAGTTACAGCGACAGAAACACTGAAGCTTTCTTT. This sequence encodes CASSYSDRNTEAFF.

This CDR3 reads CASRAEYGYTF. The CDR3 bases are TGTGCCAGCAGGGCGGAATATGGCTACACCTTC. This rearrangement joins TRBV6-5 to TRBJ1-2; D unresolved. The CDR3 totals 11 residues. From germline, CDR1 is MNHEY and CDR2 SVGAGI. The germline V and J ends were trimmed by 6 bases and 5 bases, with 7 bases remaining between them.

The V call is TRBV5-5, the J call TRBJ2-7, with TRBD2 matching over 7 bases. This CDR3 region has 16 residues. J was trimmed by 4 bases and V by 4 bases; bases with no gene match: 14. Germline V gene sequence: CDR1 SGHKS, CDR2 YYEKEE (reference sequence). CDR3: CASSHRGVRKAYEQYF. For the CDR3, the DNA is TGTGCCAGCAGCCACCGGGGGGTTCGGAAGGCGTACGAGCAGTACTTC.